These 18 T cell receptor beta chains were all obtained from the same sample, sequenced in a study of OX40 agonist ivuxolimab in advanced cancers. Only in-frame clones appear in the TCRdb table, and some are missing; sequencing was by immunoSEQ multiplex PCR. The data contain some 30,000 clones, about 88% of them singletons. Sequencing used CD4+ or CD8+ T cells sorted from blood, obtained in a trial of the OX40 agonist ivuxolimab. Receptor source: an adult with an advanced solid tumor such as melanoma, head and neck, liver or kidney cancer.

The chain has TRBV4-2 and TRBJ2-5; the match to TRBD1 covers 9 bases. The end of the DNA aligns better with TRBJ2-7, so the J call may be wrong. The CDR3 sequence is 17 residues long. CDR1 and CDR2 (germline): LGHNA, YNFKEQ. The DNA for the CDR3 is TGTGCCAGCAGCCACGAAGACCACGGGACAGGGTACTACGAGCAGTACTTC. Translation: CASSHEDHGTGYYEQYF.

A single count supports this clone. The gene calls are TRBV25-1 and TRBJ1-3, with D hard to call. Germline CDR1 is MGHDK and CDR2 is SYGVNS. V lost 1 base and J lost 0, with 7 bases in between. CDR3 length: 15 residues. CDR3 bases: TGTGCCAGCAGTGAATTCCGGGTCTCTGGAAACACCATATATTTT. The encoded protein is CASSEFRVSGNTIYF.

The V gene is TRBV4-3, the J gene TRBJ2-1, with 9 bases identical to TRBD1. The CDR3 is 16 residues long. The J segment lost 2 bases and the V segment lost 2 bases, leaving 4 bases of the junction unmatched. Germline lookup yields CDR1 LGHNA and CDR2 YSLEER. CDR3 sequence (DNA): TGCGCCAGCAGCCAAAGGACAGGGGAACCCTACAATGAGCAGTTCTTC. Translating it yields CASSQRTGEPYNEQFF.

J is TRBJ2-3 and V is TRBV19; D remains unclear. Trimming stripped 7 bases from V and 0 bases from J, with 8 bases between. This CDR3 contains 13 residues. Germline loops: CDR1 LNHDA, CDR2 SQIVND (reference sequence). In DNA form, the CDR3 reads TGTGCCAGTACGGTCTCTAGCACAGATACGCAGTATTTT. Its translation is CASTVSSTDTQYF. Full variable domain (remainder filled in from reference TRBV19 and TRBJ2-3): DGGITQSPKYLFRKEGQNVTLSCEQNLNHDAMYWYRQDPGQGLRLIYYSQIVNDFQKGDIAEGYSVSREKKESFPLTVTSAQKNPTAFYLCASTVSSTDTQYFGPGTRLTVL.

The chain recombines TRBV18 with TRBJ2-7; perhaps TRBD1 as D (5 bases). Germline V gives CDR1 KGHSH, CDR2 LQKENI. V was cut by 1 base and J by 5 bases, with 15 bases left in between. The CDR3 spans 15 residues. The CDR3 sequence is CASSPRQGERNEQYF. CDR3 bases: TGTGCCAGCTCACCACGTCAGGGCGAGAGAAACGAGCAGTACTTC. Complete variable domain (other parts from reference TRBV18 and TRBJ2-7): NAGVMQNPRHLVRRRGQEARLRCSPMKGHSHVYWYRQLPEEGLKFMVYLQKENIIDESGMPKERFSAEFPKEGPSILRIQQVVRGDSAAYFCASSPRQGERNEQYFGPGTRLTVT.

This sequence joins TRBV28 and TRBJ1-5; D remains unclear. In germline, CDR1 is MDHEN, CDR2 SYDVKM. This CDR3 has 14 amino acids. The V gene lost 8 bases and the J gene lost 3 bases, with 14 bases spanning the gap. CDR3 loop: CASHGAGNNQPQHF. CDR3 bases: TGTGCCAGCCATGGTGCCGGTAACAATCAGCCCCAGCATTTT.

The chain uses TRBV7-9 and TRBJ2-7; the D gene is possibly TRBD1 (6 bases). CDR3 size: 12 residues. CDR1 is SEHNR, CDR2 FQNEAQ, per germline (reference sequence). Trimming took 8 bases from V and 3 from J, leaving 11 bases between them. CDR3 coding DNA: TGTGCCAGCGACCGCAGGGGCTACGAGCAGTACTTC. This codes for CASDRRGYEQYF.

The genes are TRBV4-3 and TRBJ2-3; 15 bases align to TRBD2. Germline V gene sequence: CDR1 LGHNA, CDR2 YSLEER. The CDR3 extends over 17 amino acids. J gave up 1 base and V 4 bases, and 3 bases lay outside the gene matches. The CDR3 is CASSLRTSGGGTDTQYF. CDR3 nucleotides: TGCGCCAGCAGCCTGAGGACTAGCGGGGGGGGCACAGATACGCAGTATTTT.

The sample holds a few counts of this clone. This sequence joins TRBV5-4 and TRBJ1-1; D is unresolved. CDR1 is SGHNT, CDR2 YYREEE, per germline (reference sequence). Trimming shortened V by 6 bases and J by 4 bases, and 4 bases separated the two germline ends. The length of the CDR3 is 10 residues. CDR3 sequence reads: CASKATEAFF. CDR3 in DNA: TGTGCCAGCAAGGCCACTGAAGCTTTCTTT.

This chain connects TRBV7-3 to TRBJ2-7, with TRBD2 as a possible D gene (5 bases). Trimming stripped 5 bases from V and 1 base from J, with 9 bases between. The CDR3 length is 13 residues. Germline V gene lookup returns CDR1 SGHTA and CDR2 FQGTGA. The CDR3 spells CASSLGLSYEQYF. The CDR3 DNA follows: TGTGCCAGCAGCCTAGGACTTTCCTACGAGCAGTACTTC. The full variable domain, in which reference TRBV7-3 and TRBJ2-7 provide the parts outside the CDR3, is GAGVSQTPSNKVTEKGKYVELRCDPISGHTALYWYRQSLGQGPEFLIYFQGTGAADDSGLPNDRFFAVRPEGSVSTLKIQRTERGDSAVYLCASSLGLSYEQYFGPGTRLTVT.

The rearrangement uses TRBV11-3 and TRBJ2-7; no clear D. CDR1 SGHNT and CDR2 YENEEA come from the germline V gene. Trimming removed 3 bases from V and 0 bases from J, with 12 bases in between. The CDR3 totals 15 residues. DNA of the CDR3: TGTGCCAGCAGCTTGAGTCTTGCGGCCTCCTACGAGCAGTACTTC. The encoded protein is CASSLSLAASYEQYF.

This clone was observed a single time. The V call is TRBV30, the J call TRBJ1-6; D perhaps matches TRBD1 (5 bases). V was shortened by 8 bases and J by 7 bases, with 21 bases between the two germline ends. Looked up from germline, CDR1 is GTSNPN and CDR2 is SVGIG (reference sequence). The CDR3 totals 15 residues. CDR3 residues: CALSSDAWGNSPLHF. Written as DNA, the CDR3 is TGTGCCCTCTCCAGCGACGCGTGGGGGAATTCACCCCTCCACTTT.

The chain has TRBV9 and TRBJ2-2, with D tentatively TRBD2 (5 bases). This CDR3 is built from 14 residues. Germline lookup yields CDR1 SGDLS and CDR2 YYNGEE. Trimming took off 3 bases at V and 2 bases at J, with 8 bases between the two ends. Here the CDR3 DNA reads TGTGCCAGCAGCGGGACTCTAAACACCGGGGAGCTGTTTTTT. It is translated as CASSGTLNTGELFF.

This chain connects TRBV19 to TRBJ2-1, with D possibly TRBD2 on 6 matching bases. V was pared by 8 bases and J by 6 bases, with 17 bases between. CDR3 size: 14 residues. Germline lookup yields CDR1 LNHDA and CDR2 SQIVND (reference sequence). The CDR3 protein is CASHRDSTLNEQFF. The CDR3 DNA reads TGTGCCAGTCACCGGGACTCGACTCTCAATGAGCAGTTCTTC.

This sequence joins TRBV27 and TRBJ2-1; 15 bases align to TRBD2. V trimming: 3 bases; J trimming: 14 bases; junction bases outside the gene matches: 8. CDR3 length: 15 amino acids. Germline lookup yields CDR1 MNHEY and CDR2 SMNVEV (reference sequence). CDR3 in amino acids: CASSLGLAGGSEKFF. For the CDR3, the DNA is TGTGCCAGCAGTTTGGGACTAGCGGGAGGATCGGAGAAGTTCTTC.

The chain is built from TRBV7-2 and TRBJ2-5; D gene ambiguous. The CDR3 sequence is 15 residues long. Per the germline V gene, CDR1 is SGHTA and CDR2 is FQGNSA. The V and J ends lost 3 bases and 4 bases respectively, with 15 bases between them. For the CDR3, the DNA is TGTGCCAGCAGCTTGGGTGGTGGGTTAGGAGAGACCCAGTACTTC. Amino acid sequence: CASSLGGGLGETQYF.

This chain uses TRBV6-4 with TRBJ1-2; D ambiguous. V was cut by 2 bases and J by 8 bases, with 18 bases left in between. The CDR3 totals 15 residues. CDR1 is MRHNA, CDR2 SNTAGT, per germline. The CDR3 sequence: CASSDEDRLFSGYTF. CDR3 nucleotide sequence: TGTGCCAGCAGTGACGAGGACCGTCTCTTCAGCGGCTACACCTTC.

This chain links TRBV5-6 with TRBJ1-1; D gene uncertain. V was cut by 0 bases and J by 4 bases, with 10 bases left in between. CDR1 is SGHDT, CDR2 YYEEEE, per germline. The CDR3 sequence is 14 residues long. The CDR3, as DNA: TGTGCCAGCAGCTTGGGACCGCGCTCCACTGAAGCTTTCTTT. The encoded protein is CASSLGPRSTEAFF. Full variable domain (outside the CDR3, taken from reference TRBV5-6 and TRBJ1-1): DAGVTQSPTHLIKTRGQQVTLRCSPKSGHDTVSWYQQALGQGPQFIFQYYEEEERQRGNFPDRFSGHQFPNYSSELNVNALLLGDSALYLCASSLGPRSTEAFFGQGTRLTVV.